The entry below gives a single T cell receptor (beta chain) sequence along with its context. It was during active infection that Seattle patients were enrolled and then longitudinally followed. This entry comes from a study of blood T cell repertoires in COVID-19. Study overall: The analysed material was cDNA or gDNA that came from T cells, B-cell-depleted T cells, or PBMCs.

V dropped 5 bases and J dropped 6; count of bases not matched to a gene: 3. Per the germline V gene, CDR1 is SEHNR and CDR2 is FQNEAQ (reference sequence). CDR3 length: 12 amino acids. Clones were read by immunoSEQ multiplex PCR, and TCRdb kept only the in-frame ones, dropping some. This table has hundreds of thousands of clones, more than 70% appearing once. The specimen was peripheral blood. The chain uses TRBV7-9 and TRBJ1-2; 7 nucleotides line up with TRBD1. The TCR was taken from a woman aged 45-65 years with COVID-19, enrolled during active disease. In DNA, the CDR3 is TGTGCCAGCAGCCCCGGGACAGATGGCTACACCTTC. This sequence encodes CASSPGTDGYTF.